The rows below give T cell receptor beta chains drawn from one sample of a study of shared clonotypes between healthy human individuals. The table came from immunoSEQ multiplex PCR; TCRdb's copy has only in-frame clones and leaves some out. Here the sample spans about 490,000 clones, about 72% being singletons. The specimen was PBMCs. The receptors originated from a woman in her forties in good health. Some clones in this sample may be carry-over from other donors' samples. Both conserved end residues are part of each CDR3. Fields, in order: clone size, V gene, CDR3 length, J gene, D gene, CDR3 protein, CDR3 DNA. D genes are given only for firm matches. Clone size is stated in some rows and not others, as once, few, many or a class when expanded.

abundance: .
v_gene: TRBV7-3
len: 15
j_gene: TRBJ2-5
d_gene: TRBD2
CDR3aa: CASSATSGGQETQYF
CDR3nt: TGTGCCAGCAGCGCGACTAGCGGGGGACAAGAGACCCAGTACTTC

abundance: .
v_gene: TRBV28
len: 11
j_gene: TRBJ2-7
d_gene: .
CDR3aa: CASSPHYEQYF
CDR3nt: TGTGCCAGCAGTCCCCACTACGAGCAGTACTTC

abundance: .
v_gene: TRBV7-2
len: 15
j_gene: TRBJ2-3
d_gene: .
CDR3aa: CASSLQGGWADTQYF
CDR3nt: TGTGCCAGCAGCCTTCAAGGAGGCTGGGCAGATACGCAGTATTTT

abundance: .
v_gene: TRBV6-5
len: 15
j_gene: TRBJ2-2
d_gene: TRBD1
CDR3aa: CASSGMTGDVGELFF
CDR3nt: TGTGCCAGCAGTGGGATGACAGGGGACGTCGGGGAGCTGTTTTTT

abundance: once
v_gene: TRBV7-9
len: 11
j_gene: TRBJ2-7
d_gene: .
CDR3aa: CASSLNYEQYF
CDR3nt: TGTGCCAGCAGCCTCAACTACGAGCAGTACTTC

abundance: few
v_gene: TRBV4-2
len: 15
j_gene: TRBJ1-1
d_gene: TRBD1
CDR3aa: CASSRTDRGDTEAFF
CDR3nt: TGTGCCAGCAGCCGAACCGACAGGGGGGACACTGAAGCTTTCTTT

abundance: many
v_gene: TRBV30
len: 12
j_gene: TRBJ1-2
d_gene: .
CDR3aa: CAWSVSGYGYTF
CDR3nt: TGTGCCTGGAGTGTCTCTGGATATGGCTACACCTTC

abundance: .
v_gene: TRBV5-1
len: 13
j_gene: TRBJ1-1
d_gene: TRBD1
CDR3aa: CASSTTGYTEAFF
CDR3nt: TGCGCCAGCAGCACGACAGGGTACACTGAAGCTTTCTTT

abundance: .
v_gene: TRBV9
len: 14
j_gene: TRBJ2-3
d_gene: TRBD1
CDR3aa: CASSVQGALDTQYF
CDR3nt: TGTGCCAGCAGCGTGCAGGGGGCTTTGGATACGCAGTATTTT

abundance: few
v_gene: TRBV6-1
len: 14
j_gene: TRBJ2-3
d_gene: .
CDR3aa: CASSERGVLDTQYF
CDR3nt: TGTGCCAGCAGTGAGAGGGGGGTATTAGATACGCAGTATTTT

abundance: .
v_gene: TRBV11-3
len: 15
j_gene: TRBJ2-1
d_gene: TRBD1
CDR3aa: CASSRGQGRHNEQFF
CDR3nt: TGTGCCAGCAGCCGAGGACAGGGTAGGCACAATGAGCAGTTCTTC

abundance: few
v_gene: TRBV6-1
len: 15
j_gene: TRBJ2-2
d_gene: TRBD2
CDR3aa: CASSETGGFTGELFF
CDR3nt: TGTGCCAGCAGTGAAACGGGAGGCTTCACCGGGGAGCTGTTTTTT

abundance: .
v_gene: TRBV6-1
len: 16
j_gene: TRBJ1-5
d_gene: TRBD1
CDR3aa: CASSGQPTGGNQPQHF
CDR3nt: TGTGCCAGCAGTGGGCAGCCCACAGGGGGCAATCAGCCCCAGCATTTT

abundance: .
v_gene: TRBV5-1
len: 15
j_gene: TRBJ1-3
d_gene: .
CDR3aa: CASSLMGVSGNTIYF
CDR3nt: TGCGCCAGCAGCTTGATGGGGGTCTCTGGAAACACCATATATTTT

abundance: .
v_gene: TRBV18
len: 13
j_gene: TRBJ1-1
d_gene: .
CDR3aa: CASSDDSRVEAFF
CDR3nt: TGTGCCAGCTCAGATGACTCGAGGGTGGAAGCTTTCTTT

abundance: .
v_gene: TRBV25-1
len: 13
j_gene: TRBJ2-2
d_gene: .
CDR3aa: CASSYTDTGELFF
CDR3nt: TGTGCCAGCAGTTACACGGACACCGGGGAGCTGTTTTTT

abundance: many
v_gene: TRBV21-1
len: 9
j_gene: TRBJ2-3
d_gene: .
CDR3aa: CWTTDTQYF
CDR3nt: TGTTGGACCACAGATACGCAGTATTTT

abundance: few
v_gene: TRBV29-1
len: 16
j_gene: TRBJ2-1
d_gene: .
CDR3aa: CSVEDPQGGTYNEQFF
CDR3nt: TGCAGCGTTGAAGATCCACAGGGGGGGACCTACAATGAGCAGTTCTTC

abundance: .
v_gene: TRBV15
len: 23
j_gene: TRBJ2-7
d_gene: .
CDR3aa: CATSLGVEGEGTENPYRFYEQYF
CDR3nt: TGTGCCACCAGTCTCGGTGTTGAGGGGGAGGGGACCGAAAACCCGTATCGCTTCTACGAGCAGTACTTC

abundance: few
v_gene: TRBV12-5
len: 14
j_gene: TRBJ1-2
d_gene: .
CDR3aa: CASGRETGVYGYTF
CDR3nt: TGTGCTAGTGGTCGGGAAACGGGGGTTTATGGCTACACCTTC

abundance: .
v_gene: TRBV6-5
len: 15
j_gene: TRBJ2-5
d_gene: TRBD1
CDR3aa: CASSYPGQGKETQYF
CDR3nt: TGTGCCAGCAGTTACCCAGGACAGGGCAAAGAGACCCAGTACTTC

abundance: .
v_gene: TRBV25-1
len: 17
j_gene: TRBJ2-1
d_gene: TRBD2
CDR3aa: CASSDPTPSGRWHEQFF
CDR3nt: TGTGCCAGCAGTGACCCCACCCCTAGCGGGAGATGGCATGAGCAGTTCTTC

abundance: .
v_gene: TRBV7-8
len: 15
j_gene: TRBJ1-2
d_gene: .
CDR3aa: CASSSSWGGAYGYTF
CDR3nt: TGTGCCAGCAGCTCATCTTGGGGGGGGGCCTATGGCTACACCTTC

abundance: .
v_gene: TRBV6-6
len: 14
j_gene: TRBJ1-4
d_gene: .
CDR3aa: CASRKDRTNEKLFF
CDR3nt: TGTGCCAGCAGAAAGGACAGAACTAATGAAAAACTGTTTTTT

abundance: .
v_gene: TRBV21-1
len: 19
j_gene: TRBJ2-7
d_gene: .
CDR3aa: CASSSKGENPGQGTYEQYF
CDR3nt: TGTGCCAGCAGCTCAAAAGGGGAAAACCCGGGACAGGGCACCTACGAGCAGTACTTC

abundance: many
v_gene: TRBV27
len: 14
j_gene: TRBJ2-1
d_gene: .
CDR3aa: CASTRQGTYNEQFF
CDR3nt: TGTGCCAGCACGAGGCAGGGGACTTACAATGAGCAGTTCTTC

abundance: .
v_gene: TRBV19
len: 16
j_gene: TRBJ2-7
d_gene: TRBD2
CDR3aa: CASSIAGLAGAREQYF
CDR3nt: TGTGCCAGTAGTATAGCGGGACTAGCGGGAGCTCGCGAGCAGTACTTC